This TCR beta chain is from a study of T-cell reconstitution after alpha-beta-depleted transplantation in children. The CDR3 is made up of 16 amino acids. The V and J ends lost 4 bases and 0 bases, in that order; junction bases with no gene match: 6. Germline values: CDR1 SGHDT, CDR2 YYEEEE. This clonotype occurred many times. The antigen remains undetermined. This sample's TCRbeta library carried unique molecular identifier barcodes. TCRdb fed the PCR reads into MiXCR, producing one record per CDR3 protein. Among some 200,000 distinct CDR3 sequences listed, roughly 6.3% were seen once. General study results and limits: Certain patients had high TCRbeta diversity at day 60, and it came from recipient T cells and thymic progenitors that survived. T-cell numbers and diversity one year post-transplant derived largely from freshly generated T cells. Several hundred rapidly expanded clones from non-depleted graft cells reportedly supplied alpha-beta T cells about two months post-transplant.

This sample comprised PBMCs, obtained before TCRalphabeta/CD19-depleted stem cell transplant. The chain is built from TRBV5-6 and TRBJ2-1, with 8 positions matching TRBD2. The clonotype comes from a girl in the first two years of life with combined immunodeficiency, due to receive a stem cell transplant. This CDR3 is CASSVLADSSYNEQFF. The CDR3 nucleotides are TGTGCCAGCAGCGTACTAGCGGATAGCTCCTACAATGAGCAGTTCTTC.